A single sample gave rise to the 21 T cell receptor beta chains below, sequenced in a study of blood T cell repertoires in COVID-19. Only in-frame clones appear in the TCRdb table, and some are missing; sequencing was by immunoSEQ multiplex PCR. The table records 350,000 to 450,000 clones, roughly nine tenths of them present only once. The sample comprised PBMCs or T cells enriched from blood (not recorded which). The receptors stem from a woman between 40 and 50 years old who had been exposed to COVID-19.

This clone was recorded only once. The rearrangement joins TRBV14 to TRBJ2-2, with D unresolved. The CDR3 has 15 residues. Between the trimmed V and J ends, which lost 0 bases and 1 base, there was a span of 6 bases. Germline V gene sequence: CDR1 SGHDN, CDR2 FVKESK. CDR3 in amino acids: CASSQDLVNTGELFF. CDR3 nucleotides: TGTGCCAGCAGCCAAGACCTAGTGAACACCGGGGAGCTGTTTTTT.

V is TRBV10-3 and J is TRBJ1-4; tentatively, D is TRBD1 (5 bases). Germline CDR1 is ENHRY and CDR2 is SYGVKD. V lost 4 bases and J lost 5, with 8 bases in between. CDR3 length: 13 residues. CDR3: CAISGRGNEKLFF. The CDR3 bases are TGTGCCATCAGTGGACGGGGGAATGAAAAACTGTTTTTT.

The chain combines TRBV10-3 with TRBJ1-5; D perhaps matches TRBD1 (5 bases). CDR1 and CDR2 from the germline V gene are ENHRY and SYGVKD. This CDR3 has 17 amino acids. Trimming cost V 2 bases and J 1 base, with 15 bases left between them. The CDR3 is CAISERRAGLSNQPQHF. In nucleotides, the CDR3 is TGTGCCATCAGTGAGCGAAGGGCAGGGTTAAGCAATCAGCCCCAGCATTTT.

The chain combines TRBV5-1 with TRBJ2-5; 10 nucleotides line up with TRBD2. The germline gives CDR1 SGHRS, CDR2 YFSETQ. This CDR3 region has 15 residues. V lost 6 bases, J lost 4 bases, and 9 bases stayed unmatched. CDR3 in amino acids: CASTTRPSGGETQYF. DNA for the CDR3: TGCGCCAGCACCACCCGGCCTAGCGGGGGAGAGACCCAGTACTTC. Filled out from reference TRBV5-1 and TRBJ2-5, the complete variable domain reads KAGVTQTPRYLIKTRGQQVTLSCSPISGHRSVSWYQQTPGQGLQFLFEYFSETQRNKGNFPGRFSGRQFSNSRSEMNVSTLELGDSALYLCASTTRPSGGETQYFGPGTRLLVL.

The rearrangement links TRBV6-5 to TRBJ2-7; possible D gene TRBD2, 5 bases. The CDR3 spans 16 residues. The germline CDR1 and CDR2 sequences are MNHEY and SVGAGI. V lost 2 bases and J lost 7, with 21 bases in between. The DNA of the CDR3 is TGTGCCAGCAGTTACCCTCTTGAGCCTCCTACGGGGGAGCAGTACTTC. As protein: CASSYPLEPPTGEQYF.

The chain links TRBV10-1 to TRBJ2-3; D is possibly TRBD2 (6 bases). V shed 6 bases and J shed 14 bases, with 18 bases lying between them. This CDR3 is 12 amino acids long. Per germline, CDR1 WNHNN and CDR2 SYGVQD (reference sequence). CDR3 nucleotides: TGCGCCAGCAGCGATGATGGGACTCCCCCGTATTTT. This translates into CASSDDGTPPYF.

The chain is built from TRBV5-1 and TRBJ2-2, with 14 nucleotides matching TRBD2. The CDR3 covers 15 residues. J lost 6 bases, V lost 4 bases, and 2 bases had no gene match. CDR1 is SGHRS, CDR2 YFSETQ, per germline. CDR3 DNA sequence: TGCGCCAGCAGCCTGACTAGCGGGGGGGCCGGGGAGCTGTTTTTT. Its protein product is CASSLTSGGAGELFF.

The chain combines TRBV29-1 with TRBJ1-2; 7 nucleotides match TRBD1. V lost 0 bases to trimming and J lost 4 bases; unmatched junction nucleotides: 8. This CDR3 comprises 15 residues. Germline loops: CDR1 SQVTM, CDR2 ANQGSEA. The CDR3 nucleotides are TGCAGCGTTGAAGATCCCCGGACAGGAGCCTATGGCTACACCTTC. This encodes CSVEDPRTGAYGYTF. Based on the CDR3 plus reference TRBV29-1 and TRBJ1-2, the full variable domain is SAVISQKPSRDICQRGTSLTIQCQVDSQVTMMFWYRQQPGQSLTLIATANQGSEATYESGFVIDKFPISRPNLTFSTLTVSNMSPEDSSIYLCSVEDPRTGAYGYTFGSGTRLTVV.

The chain carries TRBV27 and TRBJ1-2; 9 bases fit TRBD1. The V and J ends lost 6 bases and 8 bases, in that order; junction bases with no gene match: 13. This CDR3 is built from 15 residues. Germline loops: CDR1 MNHEY, CDR2 SMNVEV (reference sequence). The CDR3 spells CASRLRGDRGKGYTF. CDR3 DNA: TGTGCCAGCAGGTTACGGGGCGACAGGGGGAAAGGCTACACCTTC.

The chain is built from TRBV5-8 and TRBJ2-5; no firm D call. Germline values: CDR1 SGHTS, CDR2 YDEGEE. The CDR3 extends over 16 amino acids. The ends were cut back, 4 bases at V and 1 base at J, with 17 bases in the middle. CDR3 loop: CASSNTISRGQETQYF. Here the CDR3 DNA reads TGTGCCAGCAGCAACACCATCTCGAGAGGCCAAGAGACCCAGTACTTC.

The chain has TRBV24-1 and TRBJ2-2; 7 bases map to TRBD1. This CDR3 comprises 16 residues. With 5 bases clipped from V and 1 base from J, the junction kept 6 bases outside the gene matches. Germline V gene sequence: CDR1 KGHDR, CDR2 SFDVKD. CDR3 in DNA: TGTGCCACCAGTGGTATCCGGGACAGGAACACCGGGGAGCTGTTTTTT. It yields the protein CATSGIRDRNTGELFF.

The chain combines TRBV9 with TRBJ2-1; possible D gene TRBD1, 6 bases. Between the trimmed V and J ends, which lost 1 base and 10 bases, there was a span of 24 bases. Germline V lookup: CDR1 SGDLS, CDR2 YYNGEE. This CDR3 has 17 amino acids. The CDR3: CASSVRPRQEEIQEQFF. CDR3 DNA: TGTGCCAGCAGCGTACGACCCCGACAGGAGGAGATTCAAGAGCAGTTCTTC.

This clone was counted between two and nine times. The chain carries TRBV6-1 and TRBJ1-2; D possibly corresponds to TRBD1 (5 bases). The ends were cut back, 2 bases at V and 7 bases at J, with 14 bases in the middle. Germline CDR1 MNHNS, CDR2 SASEGT. This CDR3 is 14 amino acids long. The CDR3 region has the DNA TGTGCCAGCAGTGAATTGGGGCAGGGACTTGGCTACACCTTC. Its protein product is CASSELGQGLGYTF.

The rearrangement uses TRBV9 and TRBJ2-1; TRBD2 aligns across 12 bases. This CDR3 spans 16 amino acids. Trimming took 0 bases from V and 8 from J; bases not matched to a gene: 6. Per germline, CDR1 SGDLS and CDR2 YYNGEE. This CDR3 reads CASSVEASGGADEQFF. The CDR3 nucleotides are TGTGCCAGCAGCGTAGAGGCTAGCGGGGGGGCGGATGAGCAGTTCTTC.

The chain recombines TRBV6-4 with TRBJ1-2; 9 positions agree with TRBD1. The V gene end was trimmed by 0 bases and the J gene end by 5 bases; junction bases not matched to a gene: 7. Germline V gene data show CDR1 as MRHNA and CDR2 as SNTAGT. This CDR3 spans 16 amino acids. This CDR3 reads CASSDSLGQGEYGYTF. In DNA form, the CDR3 reads TGTGCCAGCAGTGACTCACTGGGACAGGGAGAGTATGGCTACACCTTC.

The chain combines TRBV3-1 (or the pseudogene TRBV3-2) with TRBJ2-7, with 9 bases fitting TRBD2. The junction had 8 bases not matched to a gene; V was cut back by 4 bases and J by 7 bases. CDR3 length equals 14 residues. Germline V gene lookup returns CDR1 LGHDT and CDR2 YNNKEL (reference sequence). DNA of the CDR3: TGTGCCAGCAGCCTTAGCGGGGGCCCCCTGGAGCAGTACTTC. Its protein is CASSLSGGPLEQYF.

The rearrangement links TRBV7-8 to TRBJ1-1, with 7 bases lining up with TRBD1. Trimming removed 7 bases from V and 1 base from J; junction bases left unmatched: 12. The CDR3 sequence is 16 residues long. Germline V gene data show CDR1 as SGHVS and CDR2 as FQNEAQ. CDR3 residues: CASNLRPQGTNTEAFF. The CDR3 region has the DNA TGTGCCAGCAACCTAAGGCCACAGGGGACGAACACTGAAGCTTTCTTT. Full variable domain (rest looked up from reference TRBV7-8 and TRBJ1-1): GAGVSQSPRYKVAKRGQDVALRCDPISGHVSLFWYQQALGQGPEFLTYFQNEAQLDKSGLPSDRFFAERPEGSVSTLKIQRTQQEDSAVYLCASNLRPQGTNTEAFFGQGTRLTVV.

V and J are TRBV23-1 and TRBJ1-5, with a tentative D call TRBD1 (5 bases). TRBV23-1 is noted as an ORF with a role that remains uncertain. The ends were cut back, 2 bases at V and 3 bases at J, with 14 bases in the middle. The CDR3 consists of 16 residues. The CDR3 nucleotides read TGCGCCAGCAGTCAAGGGATCAGGGATCACAATCAGCCCCAGCATTTT. Its translation: CASSQGIRDHNQPQHF.

The chain carries TRBV25-1 and TRBJ2-5; TRBD1 agrees at 9 bases. Germline CDR1 reads MGHDK; CDR2 reads SYGVNS. The CDR3 has 15 amino acids. The J segment lost 4 bases and the V segment lost 3 bases, leaving 6 bases of the junction unmatched. This CDR3 reads CASSDPRTGAETQYF. CDR3 nucleotides: TGTGCCAGCAGTGACCCTCGGACAGGGGCAGAGACCCAGTACTTC.

The chain uses TRBV6-5 and TRBJ1-5; 9 bases map to TRBD1. This CDR3 is built from 15 residues. The germline CDR1 and CDR2 sequences are MNHEY and SVGAGI. V lost 7 bases to trimming and J lost 1 base; unmatched junction nucleotides: 5. The CDR3, as DNA: TGTGCCAGCATGGACAGGGGAATAAGCAATCAGCCCCAGCATTTT. Protein product: CASMDRGISNQPQHF.

This rearrangement joins TRBV6-5 to TRBJ1-1; 7 positions match TRBD1. Germline V CDR1 and CDR2: MNHEY, SVGAGI. This CDR3 has 15 amino acids. V lost 0 bases and J lost 0; bases outside the gene matches: 1. CDR3 nucleotide sequence: TGTGCCAGCAGTTACTCAGGGACAGTGAACACTGAAGCTTTCTTT. Its translation is CASSYSGTVNTEAFF.